Listed here is a single TCR beta chain. Antigen specificity is unknown. The CDR3 covers 19 residues. CDR1 is SGHTA and CDR2 is FQGNSA in the germline V gene. With 1 base removed from V and 3 bases from J, the gap between germline ends came to 21 bases. This entry belongs to a study of blood T cell dynamics during melanoma immunotherapy. On the study more broadly: First-line therapy was either pembrolizumab or nivolumab with ipilimumab for metastatic melanoma.

The study's findings and limits: The study could not tell melanoma-specific clones from general immune activation.

Stated time point: week 3, after first cycle of checkpoint inhibitor. Disease control meant complete response, partial response or stable disease at 12 weeks. TCRdb's copy holds only in-frame clones and misses some; the assay was immunoSEQ multiplex PCR. The sample carries more than 9,000 clones, 87% recorded once. This chain uses TRBV7-2 with TRBJ1-4; D not resolved. The clonotype was recovered from a human donor with melanoma. Sequenced here: blood, sampled from a patient treated with checkpoint blockade. The CDR3 spells CASSLVWGGRRVANEKLFF. The CDR3 nucleotides are TGTGCCAGCAGCTTAGTTTGGGGAGGCAGAAGGGTAGCTAATGAAAAACTGTTTTTT.